A single sample is the source of the 2 T cell receptor beta chains below, sequenced in a study of technical replicates of blood from a handful of donors. TCRdb's copy holds only in-frame clones and misses some; the assay was immunoSEQ multiplex PCR. The sample has about 66,000 clones; roughly nine tenths are singletons. The sequencing input was T cells isolated from PBMCs. Receptors were obtained from a human donor in good health.

The chain recombines TRBV27 with TRBJ1-2; perhaps TRBD1 as D (5 bases). This CDR3 comprises 15 residues. Germline CDR1 MNHEY, CDR2 SMNVEV (reference sequence). V was cut by 3 bases and J by 6 bases, with 17 bases left in between. CDR3 sequence reads: CASSFGGSVRDGYTF. The CDR3, as DNA: TGTGCCAGCAGTTTCGGGGGTTCTGTAAGGGATGGCTACACCTTC.

This chain uses TRBV25-1 with TRBJ2-5, with D perhaps matching TRBD1 (5 bases). The germline gives CDR1 MGHDK, CDR2 SYGVNS. This CDR3 region has 15 residues. The V gene lost 0 bases and the J gene lost 3 bases, with 11 bases spanning the gap. The CDR3 coding sequence is TGTGCCAGCAGTGAATATACGCCAGGGAAAGAGACCCAGTACTTC. Encoded protein: CASSEYTPGKETQYF.